The T cell receptor (beta chain) under discussion was sequenced for a study of identifying expanded T cells in peripheral blood. The data were produced by immunoSEQ multiplex PCR, yet TCRdb's version contains in-frame clones alone and is incomplete. Found here are about 100,000 clones, roughly 88% of them singletons; the top ten hold approximately 6%. The sample holds one count of this clone. Healthy donors had no documented immune events, such as infections, while sampled. Germline-derived CDR1 and CDR2 are SNHLY and FYNNEI. The CDR3 totals 16 residues. The J segment lost 2 bases and the V segment lost 1 base, leaving 2 bases of the junction unmatched.

This rearrangement joins TRBV2 to TRBJ1-2; 12 bases are a match to TRBD1. This receptor was obtained from a person aged 18 to 70 in good health. The sequenced sample consisted of blood. The CDR3 loop reads CASSEGGTGGNYGYTF. The CDR3 bases are TGTGCCAGCAGTGAAGGTGGGACAGGGGGCAACTATGGCTACACCTTC.